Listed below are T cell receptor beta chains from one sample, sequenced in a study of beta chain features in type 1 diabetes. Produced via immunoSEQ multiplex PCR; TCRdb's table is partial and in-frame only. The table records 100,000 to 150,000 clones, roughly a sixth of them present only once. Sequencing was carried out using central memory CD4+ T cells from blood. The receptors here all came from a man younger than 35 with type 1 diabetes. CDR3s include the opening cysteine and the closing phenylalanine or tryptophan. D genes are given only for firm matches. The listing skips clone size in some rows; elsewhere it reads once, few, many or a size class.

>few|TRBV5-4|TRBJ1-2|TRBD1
TGTGCCAGCAGCACAGGACAGGGCCGGAGCGGCTACACCTTC
CASSTGQGRSGYTF
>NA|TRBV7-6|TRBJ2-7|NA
TGTGCCAGCAGCTTGGCCGAGATTGGCGAGCAGTACTTC
CASSLAEIGEQYF
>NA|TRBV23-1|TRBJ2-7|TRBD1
TGCGCCAGCAGTCAATTTCGACAGGGGGCGTTGTTCTCCTACGAGCAGTACTTC
CASSQFRQGALFSYEQYF
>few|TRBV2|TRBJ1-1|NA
TGTGCCAGCACCGAGGGTTTGAACACTGAAGCTTTCTTT
CASTEGLNTEAFF
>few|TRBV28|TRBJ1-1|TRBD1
TGTGCCAGCAGACCCGGACAGGTAGGGGTCGGTTTCTTT
CASRPGQVGVGFF
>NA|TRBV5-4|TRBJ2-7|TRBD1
TGTGCCAGCAGCCGGGACAGTTACGAGCAGTACTTC
CASSRDSYEQYF
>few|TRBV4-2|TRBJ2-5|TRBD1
TGTGCCAGCAGCCAAGGAGGGACAGGGGCAGAGACCCAGTACTTC
CASSQGGTGAETQYF
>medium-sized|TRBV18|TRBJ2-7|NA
TGTGCCAGCTCACCACCGTCGGTTGACAGGACCTACGAGCAGTACTTC
CASSPPSVDRTYEQYF
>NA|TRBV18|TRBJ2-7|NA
TGTGCCAGCTCACCACCGGGGGGCTACGAGCAGTACTTC
CASSPPGGYEQYF
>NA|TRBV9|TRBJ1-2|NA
TGTGCCAGCAGCGTAGAGGGGTATGACTATGGCTACACCTTC
CASSVEGYDYGYTF
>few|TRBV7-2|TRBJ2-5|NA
TGTGCCAGCAGTCATTCCAAAGAGACCCAGTACTTC
CASSHSKETQYF
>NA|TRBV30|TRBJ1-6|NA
TGTGCCTGGGGTCTGACGGCAGGGCATAATTCACCCCTCCACTTT
CAWGLTAGHNSPLHF
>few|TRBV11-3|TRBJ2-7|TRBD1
TGTGCCAGCAGCGCAGGACAGGGGAATTCCTACGAGCAGTACTTC
CASSAGQGNSYEQYF
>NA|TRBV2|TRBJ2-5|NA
TGTGCCAGCAGTGAAACGGGGAAGGAGACCCAGTACTTC
CASSETGKETQYF
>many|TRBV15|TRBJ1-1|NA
TGTGCCACCAGGACTACTGACAAACTGAACACTGAAGCTTTCTTT
CATRTTDKLNTEAFF
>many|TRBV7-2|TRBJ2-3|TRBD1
TGTGCCAGCAGCCTCCGACAGGGGAGCACAGATACGCAGTATTTT
CASSLRQGSTDTQYF
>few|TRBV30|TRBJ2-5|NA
TGTGCCTGGAGTGTACCCGGATCGGAGACCCAGTACTTC
CAWSVPGSETQYF
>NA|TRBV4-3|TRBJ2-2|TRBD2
TGCGCCAGCAGCCAAGATATAGCGGGGGGGCCAAGGGAGCTGTTTTTT
CASSQDIAGGPRELFF
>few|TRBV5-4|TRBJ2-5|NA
TGTGCCAGCAGCTTGCGGACGGCCCAAGAGACCCAGTACTTC
CASSLRTAQETQYF
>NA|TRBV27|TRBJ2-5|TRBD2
TGTGCCAGCAGTCGTAGCGGGAGAGAGACCCAGTACTTC
CASSRSGRETQYF
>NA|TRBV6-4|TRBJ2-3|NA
TGTGCCAGCAGTCCTCAACCTGGAGATACGCAGTATTTT
CASSPQPGDTQYF
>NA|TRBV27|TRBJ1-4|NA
TGTGCCAGCAGCACCGGGACCGACCGGGCGACTAATGAAAAACTGTTTTTT
CASSTGTDRATNEKLFF
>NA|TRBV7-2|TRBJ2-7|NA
TGTGCCAGCAGCCAAGACTGGCCAAGCTCCTACGAGCAGTACTTC
CASSQDWPSSYEQYF
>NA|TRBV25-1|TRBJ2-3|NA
TGTGCCAGCGGCCCCTTTTTGGTGGATACGCAGTATTTT
CASGPFLVDTQYF
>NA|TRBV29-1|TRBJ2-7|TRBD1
TGCAGCGCCCTCAGGACAGGGGTCTCCTACGAGCAGTACTTC
CSALRTGVSYEQYF
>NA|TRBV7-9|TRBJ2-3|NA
TGTGCCAGCAGGGACTCTCGCACAGATACGCAGTATTTT
CASRDSRTDTQYF
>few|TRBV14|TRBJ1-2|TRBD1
TGTGCCAGCAGCCCCCCGGGACAGCTAAACTATGGCTACACCTTC
CASSPPGQLNYGYTF
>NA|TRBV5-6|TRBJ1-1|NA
TGTGCCAGCAGCTTGGCGGACCGCACTGAAGCTTTCTTT
CASSLADRTEAFF
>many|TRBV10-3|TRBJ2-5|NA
TGTGCCATCAGTGAGTCGGCGGTACAGGAGACCCAGTACTTC
CAISESAVQETQYF
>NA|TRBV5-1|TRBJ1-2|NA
TGCGCCAGCAGCTCCCGGGAGGGTGGCTACACCTTC
CASSSREGGYTF
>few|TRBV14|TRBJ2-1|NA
TGTGCCAGCAGCCAAATGGACCGATACAATGAGCAGTTCTTC
CASSQMDRYNEQFF
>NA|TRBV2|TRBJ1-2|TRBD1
TGTGCCAGCCAACCGGACAGGGCTGGCTACACCTTC
CASQPDRAGYTF
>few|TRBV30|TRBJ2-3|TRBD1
TGTGCCTGGGACGACAGGGGCGGAACAGATACGCAGTATTTT
CAWDDRGGTDTQYF
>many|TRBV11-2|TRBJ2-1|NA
TGTGCCAGCAGCGACCGGGTCTCCTACAATGAGCAGTTCTTC
CASSDRVSYNEQFF
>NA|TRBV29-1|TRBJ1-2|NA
TGCAGCGCGGGACACAGAGTCACCGGCTACACCTTC
CSAGHRVTGYTF
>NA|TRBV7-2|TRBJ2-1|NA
TGTGCCAGCAGCTTAGCCCACTGGAATGAGCAGTTCTTC
CASSLAHWNEQFF
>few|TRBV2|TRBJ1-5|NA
TGTGCCAGCAGTGGCGCACTAGGCAATCAGCCCCAGCATTTT
CASSGALGNQPQHF
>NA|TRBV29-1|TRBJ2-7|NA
TGCAGCGTCAAAGTTCAGGGTTACGAGCAGTACTTC
CSVKVQGYEQYF
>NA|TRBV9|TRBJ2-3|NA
TGTGCCAGCACCCGGAGGGGAGTCAGTCCGACAGATACGCAGTATTTT
CASTRRGVSPTDTQYF